Described below is a single T cell receptor (beta chain) sequence and its context. Antigen unknown. CDR1 is LNHDA and CDR2 is SQIVND in the germline V gene (reference sequence). With 8 bases removed from V and 12 bases from J, the gap between germline ends came to 23 bases. The CDR3 runs 14 residues. These data belong to a study of OX40 agonist ivuxolimab in advanced cancers. Across the study: Every 2 weeks, patients received ivuxolimab intravenously, dosed at 0.01 to 10 mg/kg.

Sequencing used immunoSEQ multiplex PCR; TCRdb keeps in-frame clones, though not all of them. The sample includes about 31,000 clones, 87% seen only once; the top ten take roughly 25%. Overall study results and limits: Near-lowest levels of clonal expansion characterized partial responders at 0.1-3.0 mg/kg.

Sample: CD4+ or CD8+ T cells sorted from blood, taken in a trial of the OX40 agonist ivuxolimab. This clonotype was sampled from an adult with an advanced solid tumor such as melanoma, head and neck, liver or kidney cancer. The chain uses TRBV19 and TRBJ2-1, with a weak D call TRBD1 (6 bases). CDR3 loop: CASRALQGPYGQFF. For the CDR3, the DNA is TGTGCCAGTCGGGCTTTACAGGGTCCCTATGGGCAGTTCTTC.